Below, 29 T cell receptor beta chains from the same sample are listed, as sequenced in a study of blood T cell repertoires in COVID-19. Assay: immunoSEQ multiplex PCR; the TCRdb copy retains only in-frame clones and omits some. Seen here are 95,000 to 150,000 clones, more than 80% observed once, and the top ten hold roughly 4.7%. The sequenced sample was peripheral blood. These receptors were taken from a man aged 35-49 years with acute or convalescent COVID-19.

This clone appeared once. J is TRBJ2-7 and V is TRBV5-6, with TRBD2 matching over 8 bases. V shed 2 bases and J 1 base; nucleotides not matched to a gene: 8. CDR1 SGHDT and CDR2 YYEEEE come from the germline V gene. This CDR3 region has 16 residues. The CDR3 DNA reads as TGTGCCAGCAGCTTTCGATTCGGGGGGGCGTCCTACGAGCAGTACTTC. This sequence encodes CASSFRFGGASYEQYF.

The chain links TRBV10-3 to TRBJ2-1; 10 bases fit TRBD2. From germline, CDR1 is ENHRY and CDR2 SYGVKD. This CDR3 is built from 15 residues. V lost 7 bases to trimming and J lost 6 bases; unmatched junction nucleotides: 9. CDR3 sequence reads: CAITALAGDLNEQFF. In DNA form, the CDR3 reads TGTGCCATCACCGCTCTAGCGGGGGACCTCAATGAGCAGTTCTTC.

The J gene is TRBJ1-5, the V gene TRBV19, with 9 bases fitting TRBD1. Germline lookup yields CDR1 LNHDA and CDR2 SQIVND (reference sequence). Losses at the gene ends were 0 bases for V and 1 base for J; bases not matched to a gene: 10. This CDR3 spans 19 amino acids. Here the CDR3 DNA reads TGTGCCAGTAGTATAGAGGGAGGGACAGGGACGGGCAGCAATCAGCCCCAGCATTTT. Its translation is CASSIEGGTGTGSNQPQHF.

For the CDR3, the DNA is TGTGCCAGTAGTATAAACGTCAGATTAAATTCACCCCTCCACTTT. Translation: CASSINVRLNSPLHF. This chain uses TRBV19 with TRBJ1-6; no clear D. Germline V gene data show CDR1 as LNHDA and CDR2 as SQIVND (reference sequence). The ends were cut back, 2 bases at V and 7 bases at J, with 12 bases in the middle. This CDR3 spans 15 amino acids.

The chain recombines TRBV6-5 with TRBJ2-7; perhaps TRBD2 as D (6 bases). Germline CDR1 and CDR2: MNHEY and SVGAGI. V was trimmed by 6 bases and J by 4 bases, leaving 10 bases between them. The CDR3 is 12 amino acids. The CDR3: CASRGGVYEQYF. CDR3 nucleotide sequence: TGTGCCAGCAGGGGGGGAGTTTACGAGCAGTACTTC.

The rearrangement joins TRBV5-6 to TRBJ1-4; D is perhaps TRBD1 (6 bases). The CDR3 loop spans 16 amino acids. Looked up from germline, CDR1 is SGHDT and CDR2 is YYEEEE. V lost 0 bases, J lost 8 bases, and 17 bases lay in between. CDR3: CASSLAVSGGWEKLFF. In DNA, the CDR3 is TGTGCCAGCAGCTTGGCCGTTTCGGGGGGCTGGGAAAAACTGTTTTTT.

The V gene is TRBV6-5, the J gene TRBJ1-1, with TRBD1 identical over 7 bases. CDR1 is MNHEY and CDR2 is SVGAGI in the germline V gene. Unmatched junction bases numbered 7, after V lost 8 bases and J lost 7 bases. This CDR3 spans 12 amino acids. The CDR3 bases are TGTGCCAGCGGGGGACAGCCCTTTGAAGCTTTCTTT. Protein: CASGGQPFEAFF.

CDR3 in DNA: TGTGCCAGCAGCCCGCGAACCCAAGAGGGACAGGGAGATAACTATGGCTACACCTTC. This translates into CASSPRTQEGQGDNYGYTF. The chain has TRBV9 and TRBJ1-2, with 9 bases identical to TRBD1. With 4 bases clipped from V and 1 base from J, the junction kept 17 bases outside the gene matches. This CDR3 region has 19 residues. The V gene's germline CDR1 is SGDLS and CDR2 YYNGEE. Full variable domain (outside the CDR3, taken from reference TRBV9 and TRBJ1-2): DSGVTQTPKHLITATGQRVTLRCSPRSGDLSVYWYQQSLDQGLQFLIQYYNGEERAKGNILERFSAQQFPDLHSELNLSSLELGDSALYFCASSPRTQEGQGDNYGYTFGSGTRLTVV.

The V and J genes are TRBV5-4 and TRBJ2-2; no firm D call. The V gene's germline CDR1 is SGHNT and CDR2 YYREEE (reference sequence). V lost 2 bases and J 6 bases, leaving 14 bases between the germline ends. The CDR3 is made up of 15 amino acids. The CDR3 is CASSLDPRLAGELFF. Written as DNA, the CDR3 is TGTGCCAGCAGCTTAGACCCTCGGCTAGCCGGGGAGCTGTTTTTT. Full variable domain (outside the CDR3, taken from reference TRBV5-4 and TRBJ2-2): ETGVTQSPTHLIKTRGQQVTLRCSSQSGHNTVSWYQQALGQGPQFIFQYYREEENGRGNFPPRFSGLQFPNYSSELNVNALELDDSALYLCASSLDPRLAGELFFGEGSRLTVL.

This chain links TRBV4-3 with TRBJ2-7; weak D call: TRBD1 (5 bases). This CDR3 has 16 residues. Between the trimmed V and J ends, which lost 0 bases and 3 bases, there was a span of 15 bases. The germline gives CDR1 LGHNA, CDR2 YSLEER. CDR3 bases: TGCGCCAGCAGCCAAGATCTTGTCAGGGCCTTCTACGAGCAGTACTTC. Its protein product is CASSQDLVRAFYEQYF.

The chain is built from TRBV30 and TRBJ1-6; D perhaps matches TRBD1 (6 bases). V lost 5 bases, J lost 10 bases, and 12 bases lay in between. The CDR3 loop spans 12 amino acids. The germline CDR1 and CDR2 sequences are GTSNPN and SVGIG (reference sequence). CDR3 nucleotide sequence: TGTGCCTGGGGCCAGGGGAACTCACCCCTCCACTTT. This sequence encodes CAWGQGNSPLHF.

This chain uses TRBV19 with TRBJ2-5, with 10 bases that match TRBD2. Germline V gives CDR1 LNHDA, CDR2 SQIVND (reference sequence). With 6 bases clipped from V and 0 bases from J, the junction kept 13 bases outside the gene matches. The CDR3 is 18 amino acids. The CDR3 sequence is CASRLTSGPTLNQETQYF. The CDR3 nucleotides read TGTGCCAGTAGACTGACTAGCGGGCCTACACTCAACCAAGAGACCCAGTACTTC.

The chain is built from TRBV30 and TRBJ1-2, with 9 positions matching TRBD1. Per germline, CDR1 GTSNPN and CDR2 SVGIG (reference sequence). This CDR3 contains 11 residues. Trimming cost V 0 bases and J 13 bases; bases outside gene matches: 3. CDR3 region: CAWSVGTGCTF. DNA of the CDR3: TGTGCCTGGAGTGTGGGGACAGGGTGCACCTTC.

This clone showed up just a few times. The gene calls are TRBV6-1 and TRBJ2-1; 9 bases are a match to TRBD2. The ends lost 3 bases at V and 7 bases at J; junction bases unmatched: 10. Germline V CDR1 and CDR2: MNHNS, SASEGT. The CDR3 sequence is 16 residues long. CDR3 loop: CASSDRGRAWGNEQFF. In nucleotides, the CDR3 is TGTGCCAGCAGTGACCGCGGGAGGGCCTGGGGAAATGAGCAGTTCTTC.

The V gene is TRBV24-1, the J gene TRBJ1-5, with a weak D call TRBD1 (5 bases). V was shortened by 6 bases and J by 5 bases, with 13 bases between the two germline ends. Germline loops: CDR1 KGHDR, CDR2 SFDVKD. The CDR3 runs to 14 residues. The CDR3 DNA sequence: TGTGCCACCAGTACGGCAGGGTCTGATCAGCCCCAGCATTTT. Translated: CATSTAGSDQPQHF.

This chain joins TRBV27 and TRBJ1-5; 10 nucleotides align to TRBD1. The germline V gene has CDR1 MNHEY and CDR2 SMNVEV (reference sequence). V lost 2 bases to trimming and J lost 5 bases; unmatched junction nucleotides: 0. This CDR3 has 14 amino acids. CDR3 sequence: CASSLGTGDQPQHF. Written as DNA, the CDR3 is TGTGCCAGCAGTTTAGGGACAGGGGATCAGCCCCAGCATTTT.

The CDR3 region is CASSQDRGLTGELFF. In DNA, the CDR3 is TGCGCCAGCAGCCAAGACAGGGGGCTCACCGGGGAGCTGTTTTTT. This chain joins TRBV5-1 and TRBJ2-2, with 10 bases that match TRBD1. The V gene end was trimmed by 4 bases and the J gene end by 4 bases; junction bases not matched to a gene: 4. Germline V gene data show CDR1 as SGHRS and CDR2 as YFSETQ. The CDR3 length is 15 residues.

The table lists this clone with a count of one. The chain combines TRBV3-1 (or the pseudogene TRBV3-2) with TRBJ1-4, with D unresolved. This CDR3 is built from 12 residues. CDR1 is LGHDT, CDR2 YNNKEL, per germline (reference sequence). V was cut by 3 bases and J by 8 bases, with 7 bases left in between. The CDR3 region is CASSQRKEKLFF. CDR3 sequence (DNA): TGTGCCAGCAGCCAGCGAAAAGAAAAACTGTTTTTT.

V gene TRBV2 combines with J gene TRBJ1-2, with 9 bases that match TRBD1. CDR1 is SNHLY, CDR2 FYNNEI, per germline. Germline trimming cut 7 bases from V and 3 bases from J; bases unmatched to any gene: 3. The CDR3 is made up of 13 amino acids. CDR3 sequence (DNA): TGTGCCAGCATTCGGGACAGGGACTATGGCTACACCTTC. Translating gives CASIRDRDYGYTF. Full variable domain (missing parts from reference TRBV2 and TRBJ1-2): EPEVTQTPSHQVTQMGQEVILRCVPISNHLYFYWYRQILGQKVEFLVSFYNNEISEKSEIFDDQFSVERPDGSNFTLKIRSTKLEDSAMYFCASIRDRDYGYTFGSGTRLTVV.

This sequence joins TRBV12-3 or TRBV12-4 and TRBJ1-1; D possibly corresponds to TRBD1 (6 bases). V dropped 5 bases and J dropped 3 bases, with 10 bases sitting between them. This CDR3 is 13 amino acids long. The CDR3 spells CASSQTGYTEAFF. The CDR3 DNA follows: TGTGCCAGCAGTCAAACAGGGTACACTGAAGCTTTCTTT.

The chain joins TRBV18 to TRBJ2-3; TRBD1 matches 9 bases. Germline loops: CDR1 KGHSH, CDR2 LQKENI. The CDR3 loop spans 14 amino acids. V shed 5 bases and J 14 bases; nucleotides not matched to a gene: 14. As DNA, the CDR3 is TGTGCCAGCTCAGTCCCGGGACAGGGTTCGGTTCTGTATTTT. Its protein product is CASSVPGQGSVLYF.

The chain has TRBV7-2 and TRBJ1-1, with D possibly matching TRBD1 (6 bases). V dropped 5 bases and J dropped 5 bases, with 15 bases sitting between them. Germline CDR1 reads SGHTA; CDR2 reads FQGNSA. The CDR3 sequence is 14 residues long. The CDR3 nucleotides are TGTGCCAGCAGCCTTACAGGGAGTGGGACTGAAGCTTTCTTT. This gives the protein CASSLTGSGTEAFF.

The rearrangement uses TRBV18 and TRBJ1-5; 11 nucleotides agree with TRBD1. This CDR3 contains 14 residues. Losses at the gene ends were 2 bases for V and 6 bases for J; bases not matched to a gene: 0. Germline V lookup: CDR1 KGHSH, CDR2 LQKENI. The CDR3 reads CASSPGTGGQPQHF. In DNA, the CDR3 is TGTGCCAGCTCACCAGGGACAGGGGGTCAGCCCCAGCATTTT.

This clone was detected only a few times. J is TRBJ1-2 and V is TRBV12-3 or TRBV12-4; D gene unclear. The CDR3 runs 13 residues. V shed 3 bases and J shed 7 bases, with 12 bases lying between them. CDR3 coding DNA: TGTGCCAGCAGTTTTTCGGGGTACGGTGGCTACACCTTC. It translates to CASSFSGYGGYTF.

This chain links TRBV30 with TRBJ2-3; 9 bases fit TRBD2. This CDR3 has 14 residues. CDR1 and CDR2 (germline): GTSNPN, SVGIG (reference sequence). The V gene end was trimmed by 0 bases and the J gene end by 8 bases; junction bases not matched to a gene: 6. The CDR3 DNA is TGTGCCTGGAGTGTAGTTAGCGGGAGAAGTACGCAGTATTTT. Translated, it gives CAWSVVSGRSTQYF.

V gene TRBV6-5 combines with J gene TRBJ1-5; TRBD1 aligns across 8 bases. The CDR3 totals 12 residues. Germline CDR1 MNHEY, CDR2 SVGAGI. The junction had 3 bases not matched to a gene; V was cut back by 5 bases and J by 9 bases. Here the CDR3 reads CASSQGTGPQHF. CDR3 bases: TGTGCCAGCAGTCAGGGGACAGGGCCCCAGCATTTT.

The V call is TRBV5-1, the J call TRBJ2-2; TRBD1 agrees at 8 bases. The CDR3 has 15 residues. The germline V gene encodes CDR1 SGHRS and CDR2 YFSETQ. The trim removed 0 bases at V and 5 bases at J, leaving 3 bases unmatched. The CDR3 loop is CASSLGTGRTGELFF. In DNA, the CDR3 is TGCGCCAGCAGCTTGGGGACAGGGAGGACCGGGGAGCTGTTTTTT.

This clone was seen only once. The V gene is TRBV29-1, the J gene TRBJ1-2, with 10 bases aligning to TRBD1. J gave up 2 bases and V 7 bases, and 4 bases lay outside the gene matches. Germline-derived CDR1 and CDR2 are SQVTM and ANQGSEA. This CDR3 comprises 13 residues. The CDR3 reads CSAGQGGNYGYTF. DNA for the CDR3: TGCAGCGCCGGACAGGGGGGAAACTATGGCTACACCTTC. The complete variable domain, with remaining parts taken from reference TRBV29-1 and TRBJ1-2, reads SAVISQKPSRDICQRGTSLTIQCQVDSQVTMMFWYRQQPGQSLTLIATANQGSEATYESGFVIDKFPISRPNLTFSTLTVSNMSPEDSSIYLCSAGQGGNYGYTFGSGTRLTVV.

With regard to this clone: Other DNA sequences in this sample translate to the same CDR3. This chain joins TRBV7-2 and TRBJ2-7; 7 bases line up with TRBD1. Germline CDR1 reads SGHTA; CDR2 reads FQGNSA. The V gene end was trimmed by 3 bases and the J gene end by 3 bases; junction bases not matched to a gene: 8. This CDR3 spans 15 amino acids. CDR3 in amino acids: CASSLLGTVDYEQYF. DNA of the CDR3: TGTGCCAGCAGCTTGCTCGGGACAGTGGACTACGAGCAGTACTTC.